The rows below give T cell receptor beta chains drawn from one sample of a study of blood T cell repertoires in COVID-19. The repertoire was sequenced with immunoSEQ multiplex PCR; TCRdb's copy has only in-frame clones and lacks some. The sample has 170,000 or so clones; more than 80% are singletons. The source material was PBMCs or T cells enriched from blood (not recorded which). These receptor sequences come from a man aged 35 to 55 who had recovered from COVID-19. Each CDR3 is given with its conserved first and last residue. Fields, in order: J gene, V gene, D gene, clone size, CDR3 DNA, CDR3 protein. D genes are given only for firm matches. Clone size is stated in some rows and not others, as once, few, many or a class when expanded.

TRBJ1-2,TRBV30,TRBD1,NA,TGTGCCTGGAGTGTACTGGACAGGGCTAACTATGGCTACACCTTC,CAWSVLDRANYGYTF
TRBJ2-5,TRBV27,TRBD2,NA,TGTGCCAGCAGTTTATGGGGGGGGGAGACCCAGTACTTC,CASSLWGGETQYF
TRBJ2-5,TRBV11-3,TRBD2,NA,TGTGCCAGCAGCGCAGGACTAGCGGAAGAGACCCAGTACTTC,CASSAGLAEETQYF
TRBJ2-3,TRBV5-1,TRBD1,NA,TGCGCCAGCAGGGACAGGCTAACGGGAGATACGCAGTATTTT,CASRDRLTGDTQYF
TRBJ2-5,TRBV30,NA,NA,TGTGCCTGGAGACAATCAGAGACCCAGTACTTC,CAWRQSETQYF
TRBJ1-5,TRBV7-8,NA,NA,TGTGCCAGCAGCTTAGAAGGAGGACAGCCCCAGCATTTT,CASSLEGGQPQHF
TRBJ2-5,TRBV2,TRBD1,few,TGTGCCCGCTCAGGGGGCCAAGAGACCCAGTACTTC,CARSGGQETQYF
TRBJ1-6,TRBV5-1,NA,NA,TGCGCCAGCAGCCAAGGACCGCTAGCAGGGGATAATTCACCCCTCCACTTT,CASSQGPLAGDNSPLHF
TRBJ1-5,TRBV27,NA,once,TGTGCCAGCAGTTCACCGGGCCCGGGGCAGCCCCAGCATTTT,CASSSPGPGQPQHF
TRBJ2-1,TRBV7-9,TRBD2,NA,TGTGCCAGCAGCCCGACCGGGACTAGCCGGTTCTTC,CASSPTGTSRFF
TRBJ1-6,TRBV2,NA,NA,TGTGCCAGCAGGCCGGGGGGCGCTTATTCACCCCTCCACTTT,CASRPGGAYSPLHF
TRBJ1-3,TRBV7-6,NA,NA,TGTGCCAGCAGCTTAGCGAGTCACTCTGGAAACACCATATATTTT,CASSLASHSGNTIYF
TRBJ1-4,TRBV5-1,NA,NA,TGCGCCAGCAGCTTGGCCATCGGGGAAAAACTGTTTTTT,CASSLAIGEKLFF
TRBJ1-6,TRBV6-1,NA,NA,TGTGCCAGCAGTGACAGGGGAACGGGGAATTCACCCCTCCACTTT,CASSDRGTGNSPLHF
TRBJ2-7,TRBV18,NA,NA,TGTGCCAGCTCACCATTAAGGACAGTAAGAAACTACGAGCAGTACTTC,CASSPLRTVRNYEQYF
TRBJ1-6,TRBV19,TRBD1,NA,TGTGCCAGTAGTACGGACAGGGGAGGCAATTCACCCCTCCACTTT,CASSTDRGGNSPLHF
TRBJ2-2,TRBV27,TRBD1,NA,TGTGCCAGCAGTTTATACGCAGGGGGCCGCGGAGGGAACACCGGGGAGCTGTTTTTT,CASSLYAGGRGGNTGELFF
TRBJ2-3,TRBV14,NA,NA,TGTGCCAGCAGCCAAGTGGCTTCTAGCACAGATACGCAGTATTTT,CASSQVASSTDTQYF
TRBJ1-6,TRBV28,NA,few,TGTGCCAGCAGTTTATCAGGTAGCTCCTATAATTCACCCCTCCACTTT,CASSLSGSSYNSPLHF
TRBJ1-2,TRBV13,TRBD1,NA,TGTGCCAGCAGCTCCCAAATTCGACAGGGAAATTCCTATGGCTACACCTTC,CASSSQIRQGNSYGYTF
TRBJ1-1,TRBV19,NA,NA,TGTGCCAGTAGCTTCGGCGCCCCAGGGGCAGGAGCTTTCTTT,CASSFGAPGAGAFF
TRBJ1-1,TRBV5-4,NA,NA,TGTGCCAGCAGCATCGTAAACACTGAAGCTTTCTTT,CASSIVNTEAFF
TRBJ2-1,TRBV3-1/TRBV3-2,NA,NA,TGTGCCAGCAGCCAAGATGCCCAGGGGACCTACAATGAGCAGTTCTTC,CASSQDAQGTYNEQFF
TRBJ1-1,TRBV9,TRBD1,few,TGTGCCAGCAGCGTAGGGGGACAGGGTAACACTGAAGCTTTCTTT,CASSVGGQGNTEAFF
TRBJ1-3,TRBV12-5,NA,NA,TGTGCTAGTGGTTCCAGGGGTTGGAACACCATATATTTT,CASGSRGWNTIYF
TRBJ2-7,TRBV12-3/TRBV12-4,TRBD1,NA,TGTGCCTCGGGACAGACCTACGAGCAGTACTTC,CASGQTYEQYF
TRBJ2-7,TRBV5-1,NA,NA,TGCGCCAGCAGCTTGTTTACACAGGGCGACGAGCAGTACTTC,CASSLFTQGDEQYF
TRBJ2-7,TRBV5-1,NA,NA,TGCGCCAGCAGCTTGTATCCTAACGAGCAGTACTTC,CASSLYPNEQYF
TRBJ1-5,TRBV10-2,NA,NA,TGCGCCAGCAGTGAGTCGGGAGCCGAGTCTTATCAGCCCCAGCATTTT,CASSESGAESYQPQHF
TRBJ2-5,TRBV19,NA,NA,TGTGCCACCGCCGAGGGGGGGCAAGAGACCCAGTACTTC,CATAEGGQETQYF
TRBJ2-2,TRBV9,NA,NA,TGTGCCAGCAGCGTAGATCAGGGGCGGATCACCGGGGAGCTGTTTTTT,CASSVDQGRITGELFF
TRBJ2-2,TRBV24-1,TRBD1,NA,TGTGCCACCAGTGATACCGAAGGGACAGGGAACACCGGGGAGCTGTTTTTT,CATSDTEGTGNTGELFF
TRBJ2-7,TRBV6-5,TRBD2,NA,TGTGCCAGCAGTTACTCGGGGACTAGCGGCTACGAGCAGTACTTC,CASSYSGTSGYEQYF
TRBJ2-2,TRBV7-6,NA,NA,TGTGCCAGCAGCTTATCACAGGCCACGAACACCGGGGAGCTGTTTTTT,CASSLSQATNTGELFF
TRBJ2-1,TRBV2,NA,NA,TGTGCCAGCAGTGAACCGGGATACTCTCCTACGGGGCAGTTCTTC,CASSEPGYSPTGQFF
TRBJ2-5,TRBV2,NA,once,TGTGCCAGCAGCCCCCCCCGACCTGCCGGGGAGACCCAGTACTTC,CASSPPRPAGETQYF
TRBJ1-3,TRBV28,NA,once,TGTGCCAGCAAAGGAGGAGGAGACACCATATATTTT,CASKGGGDTIYF
TRBJ2-1,TRBV27,NA,NA,TGTGCCAGCAGTTTAGACGGAGACAATGAGCAGTTCTTC,CASSLDGDNEQFF
TRBJ2-7,TRBV2,NA,NA,TGTGCCAGCAGTGTGGGGGGCTCCTACGAGCAGTACTTC,CASSVGGSYEQYF
TRBJ1-1,TRBV3-1/TRBV3-2,NA,NA,TGTGCCAGCAGCCAAGGCCAGGGGTCCACTGAAGCTTTCTTT,CASSQGQGSTEAFF
TRBJ2-7,TRBV28,NA,NA,TGTGCCAGCAGTTTGACACTTGAGGCGGACTGGACAGCATTCTACGAGCAGTACTTC,CASSLTLEADWTAFYEQYF
TRBJ2-3,TRBV7-9,NA,NA,TGTGCCAGCACCCTACAGGGCACAGATACGCAGTATTTT,CASTLQGTDTQYF
TRBJ1-6,TRBV5-1,NA,NA,TGCGCCAGCAGCCTCGGCCAGGGCAATTCACCCCTCCACTTT,CASSLGQGNSPLHF
TRBJ2-1,TRBV27,TRBD2,NA,TGTGCCAGCAGTTTGTCTAGCGGGACGACCTACAATGAGCAGTTCTTC,CASSLSSGTTYNEQFF
TRBJ1-2,TRBV13,NA,NA,TGTGCCAGCAGCCTGGGGCGCGGGGGACCGGACTATGGCTACACCTTC,CASSLGRGGPDYGYTF
TRBJ1-4,TRBV27,NA,NA,TGTGCCAGCAGTCTTGACAGTGCAACTAATGAAAAACTGTTTTTT,CASSLDSATNEKLFF
TRBJ1-1,TRBV6-1,NA,NA,TGTGCCAGCAGTGAACCAGGGGTGAACACTGAAGCTTTCTTT,CASSEPGVNTEAFF
TRBJ2-5,TRBV19,NA,once,TGTGCCAGTAGTATGTGGGGAGTTCAAGAGACCCAGTACTTC,CASSMWGVQETQYF
TRBJ2-1,TRBV5-1,TRBD2,NA,TGCGCCAGCAGCGGCGGGAGTTCCTACAATGAGCAGTTCTTC,CASSGGSSYNEQFF
TRBJ1-5,TRBV9,TRBD1,NA,TGTGCCAGCAGCGTAGGGACAGGATCTAATCAGCCCCAGCATTTT,CASSVGTGSNQPQHF
TRBJ1-6,TRBV19,NA,NA,TGTGCCAGTAGTACCTTACCAGGGAATTCACCCCTCCACTTT,CASSTLPGNSPLHF
TRBJ1-5,TRBV27,TRBD1,NA,TGTGCCAGCGCCGCGGGACAGGGGCTTAATCAGCCCCAGCATTTT,CASAAGQGLNQPQHF
TRBJ2-3,TRBV5-1,TRBD1,once,TGCGCCAGCAGCTTGAGACAGGGTCTTGAACCGCAGTATTTT,CASSLRQGLEPQYF
TRBJ1-5,TRBV7-9,NA,NA,TGTGCCAGCAGCGACGGGATATACCAGCCCCAGCATTTT,CASSDGIYQPQHF
TRBJ2-1,TRBV5-6,TRBD1,NA,TGTGCCAGCAGTGGAGACAGGGGGAGCTCCTACAATGAGCAGTTCTTC,CASSGDRGSSYNEQFF
TRBJ1-1,TRBV28,TRBD1,NA,TGTGCCAGCAGTTCACCCCTCGGACAGGGAGTGACTGAAGCTTTCTTT,CASSSPLGQGVTEAFF
TRBJ2-3,TRBV11-3,NA,NA,TGTGCCAGCAGCGAACCGGCGGCAGGGGATACGCAGTATTTT,CASSEPAAGDTQYF
TRBJ1-2,TRBV28,NA,NA,TGTGCCAGCAACTTTAGGGGTAACTATGGCTACACCTTC,CASNFRGNYGYTF
TRBJ2-7,TRBV15,TRBD2,NA,TGTGCCACCAGCAGAGATGTCGCGGGGGGTAGGGGCGAGCAGTACTTC,CATSRDVAGGRGEQYF
TRBJ1-2,TRBV27,TRBD1,NA,TGTGCCAGCAGGGACAGGTATGGCTACACCTTC,CASRDRYGYTF